What follows describes a single T cell receptor (beta chain). The data were taken from a study of blood T cell repertoires in COVID-19. Study-wide background: There were acute and convalescent COVID-19 samples, and they came from the United States, Italy and Spain.

The CDR3 contains 13 residues. The germline gives CDR1 SEHNR, CDR2 FQNEAQ (reference sequence). Trimming stripped 8 bases from V and 7 bases from J, with 15 bases between. Only in-frame clones appear in the TCRdb table, and some are missing; sequencing was by immunoSEQ multiplex PCR. The table shows about 210,000 clones, with 65% to 90% occurring only once. V and J are TRBV7-9 and TRBJ1-5; D is perhaps TRBD1 (5 bases). The clonotype comes from a woman in her 50s with acute COVID-19. The specimen sequenced was PBMCs or T cells enriched from blood (not recorded which). The CDR3 DNA reads as TGTGCCAGCGGCAACGGGGGAATGCAGCCCCAGCATTTT. This gives the protein CASGNGGMQPQHF.